Listed below are T cell receptor beta chains from one sample, sequenced in a study of blood T cell repertoires in COVID-19. Generated by immunoSEQ multiplex PCR, the TCRdb table keeps only in-frame clones and is missing some. The table lists approximately 150,000 clones, about 87% of them singletons. The specimen sequenced was PBMCs or T cells enriched from blood (not recorded which). These TCRs come from a man aged 50-59 years in a cohort exposed to, infected with or recovered from COVID-19 (not recorded which). CDR3s include the opening cysteine and the closing phenylalanine or tryptophan. D genes are given only for firm matches. Size tells how often a clone was seen (once, few, many) or the class of an expanded clone, and some rows leave it out.

CDR3 DNA: TGTGCCAGCGACAGGGACCACTCTGGAAACACCATATATTTT; CDR3 protein: CASDRDHSGNTIYF; clone size: NA; D gene: TRBD1; V gene: TRBV9; J gene: TRBJ1-3
CDR3 DNA: TGTGCCACCAGTGACACCCGACAGGGGGGATCCGGGGAGCTGTTTTTT; CDR3 protein: CATSDTRQGGSGELFF; clone size: NA; D gene: TRBD1; V gene: TRBV24-1; J gene: TRBJ2-2
CDR3 DNA: TGCAGTGCTAGTAACAACGGCTACACCTTC; CDR3 protein: CSASNNGYTF; clone size: once; D gene: NA; V gene: TRBV20-1; J gene: TRBJ1-2
CDR3 DNA: TGTGCCAGCAGCAAGCGGGGGGACTCCTACAATGAGCAGTTCTTC; CDR3 protein: CASSKRGDSYNEQFF; clone size: once; D gene: TRBD2; V gene: TRBV3-1/TRBV3-2; J gene: TRBJ2-1
CDR3 DNA: TGTGCCAGCAGCGTAGGGGAGGGCTGGGGACTAGCGGGTCTCTACGAGCAGTACTTC; CDR3 protein: CASSVGEGWGLAGLYEQYF; clone size: NA; D gene: TRBD2; V gene: TRBV9; J gene: TRBJ2-7
CDR3 DNA: TGTGCCAGCAGCTCAGGGGGCTTGGACACTGAAGCTTTCTTT; CDR3 protein: CASSSGGLDTEAFF; clone size: NA; D gene: TRBD1; V gene: TRBV7-9; J gene: TRBJ1-1
CDR3 DNA: TGTGCCACCACGGCAGGGGCGAACACTGAAGCTTTCTTT; CDR3 protein: CATTAGANTEAFF; clone size: NA; D gene: NA; V gene: TRBV24-1; J gene: TRBJ1-1
CDR3 DNA: TGTGCCAGCAGCAGTTCCCCAGCGGGGGCCGAGCAGTTCTTC; CDR3 protein: CASSSSPAGAEQFF; clone size: NA; D gene: TRBD2; V gene: TRBV7-6; J gene: TRBJ2-1
CDR3 DNA: TGTGCCAGCTCACCACCCCAGGGTGATACCGGGGAGCTGTTTTTT; CDR3 protein: CASSPPQGDTGELFF; clone size: once; D gene: NA; V gene: TRBV18; J gene: TRBJ2-2
CDR3 DNA: TGCGCCAGCACATCCGGGACTAGCGAGACCGGGGAGCTGTTTTTT; CDR3 protein: CASTSGTSETGELFF; clone size: NA; D gene: TRBD2; V gene: TRBV10-1; J gene: TRBJ2-2
CDR3 DNA: TGTGCCAGCAGCTTGGGAGGGACACTAAATCAGCCCCAGCATTTT; CDR3 protein: CASSLGGTLNQPQHF; clone size: NA; D gene: NA; V gene: TRBV5-6; J gene: TRBJ1-5
CDR3 DNA: TGTGCCAGCAGCGTGACCCGGGACAACTCCGCCACCGGGGAGCTGTTTTTT; CDR3 protein: CASSVTRDNSATGELFF; clone size: NA; D gene: NA; V gene: TRBV7-3; J gene: TRBJ2-2
CDR3 DNA: TGCGCCAGCAGCTTTAGCGGGCCCGAGCAGTACTTC; CDR3 protein: CASSFSGPEQYF; clone size: NA; D gene: TRBD2; V gene: TRBV5-1; J gene: TRBJ2-7
CDR3 DNA: TGTGCCAGTAGTCGCGGGGACCTTTGGAGGAACACTGAAGCTTTCTTT; CDR3 protein: CASSRGDLWRNTEAFF; clone size: NA; D gene: NA; V gene: TRBV19; J gene: TRBJ1-1
CDR3 DNA: TGTGCCAGCAGAATAGGGGACAGGGGGATCCCTAACTATGGCTACACCTTC; CDR3 protein: CASRIGDRGIPNYGYTF; clone size: once; D gene: TRBD1; V gene: TRBV5-4; J gene: TRBJ1-2
CDR3 DNA: TGTGCCAGCAGCTTAGCCTCGACTAATACCTACGAGCAGTACTTC; CDR3 protein: CASSLASTNTYEQYF; clone size: NA; D gene: NA; V gene: TRBV11-2; J gene: TRBJ2-7
CDR3 DNA: TGTGCCAGCAGCCAACGGGAGTTTGTCTACGAGCAGTACTTC; CDR3 protein: CASSQREFVYEQYF; clone size: NA; D gene: NA; V gene: TRBV3-1/TRBV3-2; J gene: TRBJ2-7
CDR3 DNA: TGTGCCAGCAGCGTAGCGTCGGGGGGGATGGAGACCCAGTACTTC; CDR3 protein: CASSVASGGMETQYF; clone size: NA; D gene: TRBD2; V gene: TRBV9; J gene: TRBJ2-5
CDR3 DNA: TGTGCCAGCAGCTTCCCTCCGTCTAGCGGGGACAATGAGCAGTTCTTC; CDR3 protein: CASSFPPSSGDNEQFF; clone size: NA; D gene: TRBD2; V gene: TRBV7-8; J gene: TRBJ2-1
CDR3 DNA: TGTGCCATCAGTCGCCGGGACAAAGGCGACGAGCAGTACTTC; CDR3 protein: CAISRRDKGDEQYF; clone size: NA; D gene: NA; V gene: TRBV10-3; J gene: TRBJ2-7
CDR3 DNA: TGTGCCAGCAGCGAGCGGGGGGCCGGTGAGCAGTTCTTC; CDR3 protein: CASSERGAGEQFF; clone size: NA; D gene: TRBD2; V gene: TRBV3-1/TRBV3-2; J gene: TRBJ2-1
CDR3 DNA: TGCGCCAGCAGCCAAGATGCGGCGGAAGCTTTCTTT; CDR3 protein: CASSQDAAEAFF; clone size: NA; D gene: NA; V gene: TRBV4-1; J gene: TRBJ1-1
CDR3 DNA: TGCGCCAGCAGCTTGGGAAGAGGGGGCGGCACCGGGGAGCTGTTTTTT; CDR3 protein: CASSLGRGGGTGELFF; clone size: NA; D gene: TRBD1; V gene: TRBV5-1; J gene: TRBJ2-2
CDR3 DNA: TGTGCCAGCAGTTTATACGTCGGGTTAAGCTCCTACAATGAGCAGTTCTTC; CDR3 protein: CASSLYVGLSSYNEQFF; clone size: NA; D gene: NA; V gene: TRBV28; J gene: TRBJ2-1
CDR3 DNA: TGTGCCTCCTCAGGCATAGGGGGCGCAGATACGCAGTATTTT; CDR3 protein: CASSGIGGADTQYF; clone size: NA; D gene: TRBD1; V gene: TRBV27; J gene: TRBJ2-3
CDR3 DNA: TGTGCCAGTAGTACAAACCCGCGGCAGGGAATGAACACTGAAGCTTTCTTT; CDR3 protein: CASSTNPRQGMNTEAFF; clone size: NA; D gene: NA; V gene: TRBV19; J gene: TRBJ1-1
CDR3 DNA: TGTGCCAGCAGTCTACAGGGGAAGCTCTACGAGCAGTACTTC; CDR3 protein: CASSLQGKLYEQYF; clone size: NA; D gene: TRBD1; V gene: TRBV6-5; J gene: TRBJ2-7
CDR3 DNA: TGTGCCATCCGCGGCAATAATTCACCCCTCCACTTT; CDR3 protein: CAIRGNNSPLHF; clone size: NA; D gene: NA; V gene: TRBV10-3; J gene: TRBJ1-6
CDR3 DNA: TGTGCCTGGAGTGACGGGACAGGAGGCAATCAGCCCCAGCATTTT; CDR3 protein: CAWSDGTGGNQPQHF; clone size: once; D gene: TRBD1; V gene: TRBV30; J gene: TRBJ1-5
CDR3 DNA: TGCGCCAGCAGCTTGGACAGGGCACCCGAGCAGTTCTTC; CDR3 protein: CASSLDRAPEQFF; clone size: NA; D gene: NA; V gene: TRBV5-1; J gene: TRBJ2-1
CDR3 DNA: TGTGCCAGCTCACCACCCAGGACAGAATATTCCCAGTACTTC; CDR3 protein: CASSPPRTEYSQYF; clone size: NA; D gene: NA; V gene: TRBV18; J gene: TRBJ2-5
CDR3 DNA: TGCGCCAGCCCCATGGGGGCACCTAACTATGGCTACACCTTC; CDR3 protein: CASPMGAPNYGYTF; clone size: NA; D gene: NA; V gene: TRBV4-3; J gene: TRBJ1-2
CDR3 DNA: TGTGCCAGCTCACCAACGCGCAATGAGCAGTTCTTC; CDR3 protein: CASSPTRNEQFF; clone size: NA; D gene: NA; V gene: TRBV18; J gene: TRBJ2-1
CDR3 DNA: TGTGCCAGCAGCTTGTCGGGGACAGGGGGCCCTGGCACTGAAGCTTTCTTT; CDR3 protein: CASSLSGTGGPGTEAFF; clone size: NA; D gene: TRBD1; V gene: TRBV5-6; J gene: TRBJ1-1
CDR3 DNA: TGTGCCAGCAGCTACAGGGGGAGCAATCAGCCCCAGCATTTT; CDR3 protein: CASSYRGSNQPQHF; clone size: few; D gene: TRBD1; V gene: TRBV16; J gene: TRBJ1-5
CDR3 DNA: TGCGCCAGCAAAACCGGGACAGGGGTGGTGAACACTGAAGCTTTCTTT; CDR3 protein: CASKTGTGVVNTEAFF; clone size: once; D gene: TRBD1; V gene: TRBV5-1; J gene: TRBJ1-1
CDR3 DNA: TGTGCCTGGAGTCCGGGACTAGCGGTAGGTGAGCAGTACTTC; CDR3 protein: CAWSPGLAVGEQYF; clone size: NA; D gene: TRBD2; V gene: TRBV30; J gene: TRBJ2-7
CDR3 DNA: TGTGCCAGCAGTCGAGGGACAGGGAGGGGCTACACCTTC; CDR3 protein: CASSRGTGRGYTF; clone size: NA; D gene: TRBD1; V gene: TRBV28; J gene: TRBJ1-2
CDR3 DNA: TGCGCCAGCAGCTCCTCAGGGGGGTCCTACAATGAGCAGTTCTTC; CDR3 protein: CASSSSGGSYNEQFF; clone size: NA; D gene: NA; V gene: TRBV5-1; J gene: TRBJ2-1
CDR3 DNA: TGTGCCAGCAGCTTGGGAGGGGGCACTGAAGCTTTCTTT; CDR3 protein: CASSLGGGTEAFF; clone size: NA; D gene: NA; V gene: TRBV5-6; J gene: TRBJ1-1
CDR3 DNA: TGTGCCAGCAGTTTATCCCGGACGGGGGTCTATGGCTACACCTTC; CDR3 protein: CASSLSRTGVYGYTF; clone size: NA; D gene: NA; V gene: TRBV27; J gene: TRBJ1-2
CDR3 DNA: TGTGCCAGTAGTATCCCCCAGGGGAAGCACTATGGCTACACCTTC; CDR3 protein: CASSIPQGKHYGYTF; clone size: NA; D gene: NA; V gene: TRBV19; J gene: TRBJ1-2
CDR3 DNA: TGTGCCAGCAGTTTGAGTTTCCGGGATTCGTATAATTCACCCCTCCACTTT; CDR3 protein: CASSLSFRDSYNSPLHF; clone size: many; D gene: NA; V gene: TRBV5-6; J gene: TRBJ1-6
CDR3 DNA: TGTGCCAGCAGCCAAGGACTAGCCGGGTTGGCCCAGTACTTC; CDR3 protein: CASSQGLAGLAQYF; clone size: once; D gene: TRBD2; V gene: TRBV3-1/TRBV3-2; J gene: TRBJ2-5
CDR3 DNA: TGCGCCAGCATGGGGCGGAATAATGAAAAACTGTTTTTT; CDR3 protein: CASMGRNNEKLFF; clone size: NA; D gene: NA; V gene: TRBV4-1; J gene: TRBJ1-4
CDR3 DNA: TGTGCCAGCAGCCGGACGACAGCCCAAGAGACCCAGTACTTC; CDR3 protein: CASSRTTAQETQYF; clone size: NA; D gene: NA; V gene: TRBV6-2/TRBV6-3; J gene: TRBJ2-5
CDR3 DNA: TGCAGTGCCATGGAGGGACGGGAAGCTTTCTTT; CDR3 protein: CSAMEGREAFF; clone size: NA; D gene: NA; V gene: TRBV20-1; J gene: TRBJ1-1
CDR3 DNA: TGTGCCAGCAGCCTCACCCCCAGGACAGGGATCGACGAGCAGTACTTC; CDR3 protein: CASSLTPRTGIDEQYF; clone size: NA; D gene: TRBD1; V gene: TRBV11-2; J gene: TRBJ2-7
CDR3 DNA: TGTGCCAGCAGCTCGGGACAGGGGTACTATGGCTACACCTTC; CDR3 protein: CASSSGQGYYGYTF; clone size: NA; D gene: TRBD1; V gene: TRBV7-8; J gene: TRBJ1-2
CDR3 DNA: TGTGCCAGCGGGACAGGGACGACACGAATGTACACTGAAGCTTTCTTT; CDR3 protein: CASGTGTTRMYTEAFF; clone size: NA; D gene: TRBD1; V gene: TRBV19; J gene: TRBJ1-1
CDR3 DNA: TGCGCCAGCAGCTTGGGGTCAGGGGACTACGAGCAGTACTTC; CDR3 protein: CASSLGSGDYEQYF; clone size: few; D gene: NA; V gene: TRBV5-1; J gene: TRBJ2-7
CDR3 DNA: TGTGCCAGCAGTTTGAAGGGGGTGGGCTACACCTTC; CDR3 protein: CASSLKGVGYTF; clone size: NA; D gene: NA; V gene: TRBV12-3/TRBV12-4; J gene: TRBJ1-2
CDR3 DNA: TGTGCCTGGCAACGACTTGCTGGCTATGGCTACACCTTC; CDR3 protein: CAWQRLAGYGYTF; clone size: NA; D gene: NA; V gene: TRBV30; J gene: TRBJ1-2
CDR3 DNA: TGTGCCAGCAGCCAAGTAGGGGGAGAAGAGACCCAGTACTTC; CDR3 protein: CASSQVGGEETQYF; clone size: NA; D gene: NA; V gene: TRBV4-2; J gene: TRBJ2-5
CDR3 DNA: TGTGCCAGCAGCCAGGAGGACAGGGGAGTGGAGCAGTTCTTC; CDR3 protein: CASSQEDRGVEQFF; clone size: NA; D gene: TRBD1; V gene: TRBV14; J gene: TRBJ2-1
CDR3 DNA: TGTGCCAGCAGACCCGGGACAGGGCCCTCACCCCTCCACTTT; CDR3 protein: CASRPGTGPSPLHF; clone size: NA; D gene: TRBD1; V gene: TRBV6-5; J gene: TRBJ1-6
CDR3 DNA: TGTGCCAGCAGCTTAGGGGACAGGGGGTCCCACGAGCAGTACTTC; CDR3 protein: CASSLGDRGSHEQYF; clone size: NA; D gene: TRBD1; V gene: TRBV7-9; J gene: TRBJ2-7
CDR3 DNA: TGCAGCGTTGAAGTGTCCAGATTCAATGAGCAGTTCTTC; CDR3 protein: CSVEVSRFNEQFF; clone size: NA; D gene: NA; V gene: TRBV29-1; J gene: TRBJ2-1
CDR3 DNA: TGTGCCAGCAGCCGACAGCCTAACTATGGCTACACCTTC; CDR3 protein: CASSRQPNYGYTF; clone size: NA; D gene: NA; V gene: TRBV7-2; J gene: TRBJ1-2